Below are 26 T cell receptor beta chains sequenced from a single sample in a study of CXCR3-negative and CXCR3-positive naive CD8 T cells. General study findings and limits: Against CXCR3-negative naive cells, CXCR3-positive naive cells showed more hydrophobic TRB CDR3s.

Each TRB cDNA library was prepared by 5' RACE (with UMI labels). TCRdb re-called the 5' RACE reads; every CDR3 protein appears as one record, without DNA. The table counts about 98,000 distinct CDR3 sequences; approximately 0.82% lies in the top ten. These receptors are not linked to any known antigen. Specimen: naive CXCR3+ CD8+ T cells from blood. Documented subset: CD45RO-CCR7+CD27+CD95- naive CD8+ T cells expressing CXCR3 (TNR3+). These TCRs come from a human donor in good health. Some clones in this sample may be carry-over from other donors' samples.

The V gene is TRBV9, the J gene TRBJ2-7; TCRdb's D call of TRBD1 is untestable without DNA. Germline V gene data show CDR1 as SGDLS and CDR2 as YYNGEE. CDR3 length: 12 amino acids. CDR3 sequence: CASSAGQGDLYF.

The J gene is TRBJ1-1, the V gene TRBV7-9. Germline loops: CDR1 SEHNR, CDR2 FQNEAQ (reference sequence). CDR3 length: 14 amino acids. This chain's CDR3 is CASSRSTVNTEAFF.

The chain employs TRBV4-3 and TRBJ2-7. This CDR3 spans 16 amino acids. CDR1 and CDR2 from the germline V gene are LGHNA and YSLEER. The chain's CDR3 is CASSQAVVGSGYEQYF.

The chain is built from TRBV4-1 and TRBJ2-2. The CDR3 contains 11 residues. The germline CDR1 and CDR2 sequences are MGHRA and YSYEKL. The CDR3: CASSQDLGLTF.

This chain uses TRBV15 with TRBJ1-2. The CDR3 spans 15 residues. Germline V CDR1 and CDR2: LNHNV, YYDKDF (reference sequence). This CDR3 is CATSRAQGFVGGYTF.

The CDR3 loop is CASSQDRLPGNTEAFF. This chain uses TRBV4-3 with TRBJ1-1. Germline V lookup: CDR1 LGHNA, CDR2 YSLEER. The CDR3 runs to 16 residues.

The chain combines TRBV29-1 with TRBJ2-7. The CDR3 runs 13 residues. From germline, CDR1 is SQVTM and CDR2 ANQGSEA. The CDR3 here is CSVSVGTYYEQYF.

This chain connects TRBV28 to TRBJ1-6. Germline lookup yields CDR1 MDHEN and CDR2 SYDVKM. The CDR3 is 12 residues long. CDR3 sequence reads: CASSPITGLLHF.

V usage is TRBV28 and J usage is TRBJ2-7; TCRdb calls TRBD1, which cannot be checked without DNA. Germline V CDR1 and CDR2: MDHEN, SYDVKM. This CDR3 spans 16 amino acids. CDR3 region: CASSFSSFGGRHEQYF.

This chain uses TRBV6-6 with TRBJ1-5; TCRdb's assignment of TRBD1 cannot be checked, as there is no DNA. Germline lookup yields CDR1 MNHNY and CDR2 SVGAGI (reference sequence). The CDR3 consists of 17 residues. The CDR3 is CASSPAVRAGVNQPQHF.

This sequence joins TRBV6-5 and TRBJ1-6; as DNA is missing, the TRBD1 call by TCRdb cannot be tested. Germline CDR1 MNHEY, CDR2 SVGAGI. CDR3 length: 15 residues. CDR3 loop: CASSISRGYNSPLHF.

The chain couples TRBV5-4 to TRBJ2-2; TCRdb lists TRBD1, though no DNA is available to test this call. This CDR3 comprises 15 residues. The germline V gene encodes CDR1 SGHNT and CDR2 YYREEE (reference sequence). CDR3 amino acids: CASWVGPTNTGELFF. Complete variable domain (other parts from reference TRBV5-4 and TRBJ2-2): ETGVTQSPTHLIKTRGQQVTLRCSSQSGHNTVSWYQQALGQGPQFIFQYYREEENGRGNFPPRFSGLQFPNYSSELNVNALELDDSALYLCASWVGPTNTGELFFGEGSRLTVL.

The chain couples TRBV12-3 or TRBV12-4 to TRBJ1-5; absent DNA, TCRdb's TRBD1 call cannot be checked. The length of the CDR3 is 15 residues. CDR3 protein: CASSFGTGRYQPQHF.

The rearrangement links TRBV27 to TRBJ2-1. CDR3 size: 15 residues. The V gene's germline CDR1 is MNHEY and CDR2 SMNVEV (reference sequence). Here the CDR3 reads CASSQSGGSYNEQFF.

Here the CDR3 reads CASSQDSRGAVYEQFF. V gene TRBV4-1 combines with J gene TRBJ2-1; the TCRdb call, TRBD1, lacks DNA for checking. The CDR3 runs 16 residues. Germline V gene lookup returns CDR1 MGHRA and CDR2 YSYEKL.

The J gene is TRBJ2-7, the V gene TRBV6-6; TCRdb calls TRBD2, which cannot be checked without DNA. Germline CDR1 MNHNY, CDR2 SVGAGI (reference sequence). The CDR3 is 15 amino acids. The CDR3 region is CASSYEGTLSYEQYF.

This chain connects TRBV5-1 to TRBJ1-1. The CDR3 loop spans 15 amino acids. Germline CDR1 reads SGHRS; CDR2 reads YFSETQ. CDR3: CASSSEGLQNTEAFF.

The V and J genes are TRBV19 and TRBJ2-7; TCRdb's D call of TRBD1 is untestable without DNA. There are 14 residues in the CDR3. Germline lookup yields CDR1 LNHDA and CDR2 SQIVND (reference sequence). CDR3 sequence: CATARQGASYEQYF.

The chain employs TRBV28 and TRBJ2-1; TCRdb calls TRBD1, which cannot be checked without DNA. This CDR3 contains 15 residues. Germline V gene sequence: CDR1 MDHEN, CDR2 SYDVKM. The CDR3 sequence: CASSLWTGDEGEQFF.

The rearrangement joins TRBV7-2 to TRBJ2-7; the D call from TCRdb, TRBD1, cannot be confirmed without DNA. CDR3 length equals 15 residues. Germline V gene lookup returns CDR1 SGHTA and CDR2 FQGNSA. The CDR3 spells CASRSTGTDTYEQYF.

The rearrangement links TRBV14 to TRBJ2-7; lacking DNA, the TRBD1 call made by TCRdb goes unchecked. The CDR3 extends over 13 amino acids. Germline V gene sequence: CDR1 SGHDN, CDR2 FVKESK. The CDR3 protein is CASSQTGEYEQYF.

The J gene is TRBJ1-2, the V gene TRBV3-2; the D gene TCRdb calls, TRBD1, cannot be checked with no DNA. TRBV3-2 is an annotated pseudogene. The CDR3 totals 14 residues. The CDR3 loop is CASRTDRGGYGYTF.

This CDR3 is CASSRGGQGAYEQFF. The chain combines TRBV5-1 with TRBJ2-1; TCRdb returns TRBD1, unconfirmable since there is no DNA. Germline assignment: CDR1 SGHRS and CDR2 YFSETQ. The CDR3 is 15 amino acids.

This CDR3 is CASSLEGWENQPQHF. This chain links TRBV5-8 with TRBJ1-5. CDR3 length: 15 residues. CDR1 is SGHTS, CDR2 YDEGEE, per germline.

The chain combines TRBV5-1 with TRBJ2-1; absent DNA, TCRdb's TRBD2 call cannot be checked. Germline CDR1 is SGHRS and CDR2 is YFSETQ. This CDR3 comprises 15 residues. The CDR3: CASSSWEVPDNEQFF.

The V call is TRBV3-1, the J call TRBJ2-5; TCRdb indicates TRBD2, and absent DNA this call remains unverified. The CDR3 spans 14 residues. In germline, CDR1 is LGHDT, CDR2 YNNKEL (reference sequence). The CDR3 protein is CASRLRAGQETQYF.